This TCR beta chain was recovered during a study of cytomegalovirus exposure and HLA in healthy donors. General study results and limits: Researchers left out some V segments, among them TRBV6-2 and TRBV6-3, as indistinguishable.

The primer mix had 60 Vbeta and 13 Jbeta primers. Generated by immunoSEQ multiplex PCR, the TCRdb table keeps only in-frame clones and is missing some. Of 150,000 to 200,000 clones listed, around 83% are singletons. The CDR3 is 16 residues long. CDR1 is LNHDA, CDR2 SQIVND, per germline (reference sequence). V lost 5 bases, J lost 3 bases, and 18 bases lay in between. Of note for this clone: Antigen specificity is unknown.

Sequenced sample: PBMCs. The receptor was isolated from a girl aged 2-10 years in good health and CMV-seropositive. The V and J genes are TRBV19 and TRBJ2-3; maybe TRBD1 (6 bases). The CDR3 DNA reads TGTGCCAGTAGTCTGCGAGGGGGAGAGGTGACAGATACGCAGTATTTT. It encodes CASSLRGGEVTDTQYF.